Presented here are 19 T cell receptor beta chains from one specimen sequenced in a study of blood T cell repertoires in COVID-19. The assay was immunoSEQ multiplex PCR, and TCRdb's table has in-frame clones only and misses some. The sample yields 170,000 or so clones, 90% seen once. The sample was peripheral blood. All receptors derive from a man in his fifties or sixties with acute or convalescent COVID-19.

This clone was observed once. The chain combines TRBV7-2 with TRBJ2-3; 11 bases fit TRBD2. The V and J ends lost 1 base and 0 bases, in that order; junction bases with no gene match: 9. This CDR3 comprises 19 residues. Germline lookup yields CDR1 SGHTA and CDR2 FQGNSA. The chain's CDR3 is CASSLVLAGAVASTDTQYF. In DNA form, the CDR3 reads TGTGCCAGCAGCTTAGTACTAGCGGGGGCCGTCGCTAGCACAGATACGCAGTATTTT.

The gene calls are TRBV7-2 and TRBJ2-7; the D gene is possibly TRBD1 (6 bases). Germline assignment: CDR1 SGHTA and CDR2 FQGNSA. This CDR3 region has 14 residues. V was clipped by 3 bases and J by 2 bases, with 11 bases between them. CDR3 DNA sequence: TGTGCCAGCAGCTTCAGGGGACGGGCCTACGAGCAGTACTTC. Translated, it gives CASSFRGRAYEQYF.

Only one count was recorded for this clone. V gene TRBV10-1 combines with J gene TRBJ2-7, with TRBD2 as a possible D gene (6 bases). Between the trimmed V and J ends, which lost 0 bases and 8 bases, there was a span of 17 bases. Germline loops: CDR1 WNHNN, CDR2 SYGVQD (reference sequence). The CDR3 has 15 amino acids. This CDR3 is CASSESRDSSWKQYF. For the CDR3, the DNA is TGCGCCAGCAGTGAGTCCCGGGACTCTTCGTGGAAGCAGTACTTC.

The V call is TRBV7-2, the J call TRBJ2-5, with D hard to call. This CDR3 is 13 amino acids long. The V end lost 1 base, the J end lost 4 bases, and 7 bases lay between the germline ends. CDR1 is SGHTA, CDR2 FQGNSA, per germline. The chain's CDR3 is CASSLDLSETQYF. Written as DNA, the CDR3 is TGTGCCAGCAGCTTAGACCTATCAGAGACCCAGTACTTC. Variable domain in full (rest from reference TRBV7-2 and TRBJ2-5): GAGVSQSPSNKVTEKGKDVELRCDPISGHTALYWYRQSLGQGLEFLIYFQGNSAPDKSGLPSDRFSAERTGGSVSTLTIQRTQQEDSAVYLCASSLDLSETQYFGPGTRLLVL.

V is TRBV28 and J is TRBJ1-4; D is unresolved. Germline V gene data show CDR1 as MDHEN and CDR2 as SYDVKM. This CDR3 comprises 13 residues. V lost 2 bases and J 6 bases, leaving 7 bases between the germline ends. CDR3 DNA: TGTGCCAGCAGTTTAGGGAGGGATGAAAAACTGTTTTTT. Translating it yields CASSLGRDEKLFF.

The chain recombines TRBV7-8 with TRBJ1-3; a possible D gene is TRBD1 (6 bases). The V gene's germline CDR1 is SGHVS and CDR2 FQNEAQ. V was shortened by 4 bases and J by 4 bases, with 14 bases between the two germline ends. The CDR3 extends over 15 amino acids. CDR3 nucleotide sequence: TGTGCCAGCAGCTGGTCCAGCGGGGGCGGAAACACCATATATTTT. This gives the protein CASSWSSGGGNTIYF.

In the case of this clone: The same CDR3 arises from other DNA sequences in this sample as well. The chain carries TRBV5-1 and TRBJ2-1, with D uncertain. The CDR3 consists of 14 residues. CDR1 SGHRS and CDR2 YFSETQ come from the germline V gene. Trimming left V 1 base short and J 0 bases short, with 5 bases between. CDR3 residues: CASSLRGSYNEQFF. The CDR3 DNA sequence: TGCGCCAGCAGCTTGAGAGGCTCCTACAATGAGCAGTTCTTC.

The chain joins TRBV27 to TRBJ2-3, with D tentatively TRBD2 (6 bases). This CDR3 has 14 amino acids. Germline V gene sequence: CDR1 MNHEY, CDR2 SMNVEV (reference sequence). Trimming shortened V by 8 bases and J by 5 bases, and 17 bases separated the two germline ends. As DNA, the CDR3 is TGTGCCAGCGGCGCGGGGAATTATGTAGATACGCAGTATTTT. It translates to CASGAGNYVDTQYF.

The rearrangement links TRBV19 to TRBJ2-5; D possibly corresponds to TRBD2 (6 bases). The V and J ends lost 5 bases and 9 bases respectively, with 19 bases between them. The CDR3 is 14 residues long. Germline V lookup: CDR1 LNHDA, CDR2 SQIVND (reference sequence). For the CDR3, the DNA is TGTGCCAGTAGTCACCAAGGGACTCCGTGGGCCCAGTACTTC. Residues: CASSHQGTPWAQYF.

The V call is TRBV4-1, the J call TRBJ2-3; 11 bases map to TRBD2. Germline CDR1 MGHRA, CDR2 YSYEKL. Trimming cost V 0 bases and J 2 bases; bases outside gene matches: 4. The CDR3 extends over 17 amino acids. Here the CDR3 DNA reads TGCGCCAGCAGCCAAGATGGGACTAGCGGATCCACAGATACGCAGTATTTT. Residues: CASSQDGTSGSTDTQYF.

The gene calls are TRBV12-1 and TRBJ2-7; the table's D call of TRBD1 was not tested on the DNA. TRBV12-1 is listed as a pseudogene. The CDR3 sequence is 15 residues long. CDR3 protein: CASSHEPQGLCEQYF. The DNA of the CDR3 is TGTGCCAGCAGCCATGAGCCACAGGGGCTATGCGAGCAGTACTTC.

The chain links TRBV19 to TRBJ2-4, with a tentative D call TRBD1 (5 bases). Germline CDR1 and CDR2: LNHDA and SQIVND (reference sequence). The CDR3 extends over 15 amino acids. Trimming left V 6 bases short and J 0 bases short, with 12 bases between. The CDR3 coding sequence is TGTGCCAGTAGCCCAGGGCCTCTAGCCAAAAACATTCAGTACTTC. This encodes CASSPGPLAKNIQYF.

J is TRBJ1-2 and V is TRBV28, with D maybe TRBD1 (6 bases). Trimming removed 6 bases at V and 3 bases at J, with 8 bases between. The CDR3 totals 12 residues. CDR1 MDHEN and CDR2 SYDVKM come from the germline V gene. The CDR3 DNA follows: TGTGCCAGCAGCCGGACAGACTATGGCTACACCTTC. It yields the protein CASSRTDYGYTF.

The V and J genes are TRBV28 and TRBJ1-5, with D unresolved. This CDR3 spans 13 amino acids. Trimming took 2 bases from V and 9 from J, leaving 11 bases between them. CDR1 MDHEN and CDR2 SYDVKM come from the germline V gene. Here the CDR3 reads CASSLDQEGPQHF. The CDR3 bases are TGTGCCAGCAGTTTAGACCAAGAGGGGCCCCAGCATTTT.

V is TRBV9 and J is TRBJ2-1; 11 nucleotides line up with TRBD2. The CDR3 totals 17 residues. The germline gives CDR1 SGDLS, CDR2 YYNGEE. V shed 4 bases and J 4 bases; nucleotides not matched to a gene: 10. Here the CDR3 reads CASSTLTSGKGYNEQFF. The CDR3 coding sequence is TGTGCCAGCAGCACCTTGACTAGCGGGAAGGGTTACAATGAGCAGTTCTTC. Filled out from reference TRBV9 and TRBJ2-1, the complete variable domain reads DSGVTQTPKHLITATGQRVTLRCSPRSGDLSVYWYQQSLDQGLQFLIQYYNGEERAKGNILERFSAQQFPDLHSELNLSSLELGDSALYFCASSTLTSGKGYNEQFFGPGTRLTVL.

CDR3 sequence reads: CVPQDTGELFF. The CDR3 bases are TGTGTCCCCCAGGACACCGGGGAGCTGTTTTTT. The chain recombines TRBV19 with TRBJ2-2, with D unresolved. The germline CDR1 and CDR2 sequences are LNHDA and SQIVND (reference sequence). The length of the CDR3 is 11 residues.

This chain joins TRBV5-4 and TRBJ2-1, with D possibly being TRBD1 (5 bases). This CDR3 is built from 15 residues. The V end was cut by 0 bases, the J end by 4 bases, with 11 bases between. Germline V gives CDR1 SGHNT, CDR2 YYREEE (reference sequence). CDR3 in amino acids: CASSLDRQGYNEQFF. The CDR3 DNA reads TGTGCCAGCAGCTTGGATCGGCAGGGTTACAATGAGCAGTTCTTC.

This chain links TRBV6-4 with TRBJ2-3; 14 bases map to TRBD2. Germline loops: CDR1 MRHNA, CDR2 SNTAGT. V dropped 3 bases and J dropped 6; count of bases not matched to a gene: 2. This CDR3 has 15 amino acids. The DNA of the CDR3 is TGTGCCAGCAGTGAGGGACTAGCGGGAGTGGATACGCAGTATTTT. It codes for CASSEGLAGVDTQYF.

This chain uses TRBV28 with TRBJ2-7; 12 bases are shared with TRBD2. This CDR3 is built from 16 residues. V lost 2 bases to trimming and J lost 2 bases; unmatched junction nucleotides: 4. Germline CDR1 and CDR2: MDHEN and SYDVKM. This CDR3 is CASSLAGLAGTYEQYF. DNA for the CDR3: TGTGCCAGCAGTTTAGCTGGACTAGCGGGAACCTACGAGCAGTACTTC.